The present TCR beta chain was sequenced within a study of prognosis after radiotherapy for stage I lung cancer. Study-level information: While about 14 patients showed no significant progression after radiotherapy, four developed distant metastases at a median of 7 months.

Blood, around 5.7 milliliters, was collected at each of two time points. Genomic DNA yielded TCR beta CDR3, amplified by two-round multiplex PCR. During first-round PCR, primers specific to each TRBV and TRBJ gene were used. A second round of PCR was carried out using universal primers. One entry per CDR3 protein results from TCRdb running MiXCR on the multiplex PCR reads. The sample has fewer than 65,000 distinct CDR3 sequences, 30% to 40% seen once. The CDR3 sequence is 12 residues long. Germline V gives CDR1 GTSNPN, CDR2 SVGIG (reference sequence). V was cut by 1 base and J by 6 bases, with 10 bases left in between.

The clonotype originates from a donor older than 45 with non-small cell lung cancer. The rearrangement links TRBV30 to TRBJ2-7, with D unresolved. Sequencing was performed on PBMCs, taken before or after stereotactic body radiation therapy (not recorded which). The CDR3 DNA reads TGTGCCTGGAGTGACTTAGTCTCCGAGCAGTACTTC. This encodes CAWSDLVSEQYF.